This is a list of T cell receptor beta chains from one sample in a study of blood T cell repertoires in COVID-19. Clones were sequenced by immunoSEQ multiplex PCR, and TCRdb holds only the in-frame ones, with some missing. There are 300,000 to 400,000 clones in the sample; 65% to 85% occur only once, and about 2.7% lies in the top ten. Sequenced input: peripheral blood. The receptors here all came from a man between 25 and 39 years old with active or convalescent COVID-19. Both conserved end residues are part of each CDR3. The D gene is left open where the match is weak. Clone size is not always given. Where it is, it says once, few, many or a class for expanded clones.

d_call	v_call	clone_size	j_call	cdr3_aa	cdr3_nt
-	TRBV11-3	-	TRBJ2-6	CASRRSGSFRLSGANVLTF	TGTGCCAGCAGAAGGTCGGGATCCTTTCGTCTCTCTGGGGCCAACGTCCTGACTTTC
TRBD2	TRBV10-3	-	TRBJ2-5	CAIRRASGAGDYGETQYF	TGTGCCATCAGAAGAGCTAGCGGGGCAGGAGACTACGGAGAGACCCAGTACTTC
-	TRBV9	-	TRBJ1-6	CASSVALSLNSPLHF	TGTGCCAGCAGCGTAGCCCTATCCCTGAATTCACCCCTCCACTTT
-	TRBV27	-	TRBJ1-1	CASSLGPNTEAFF	TGTGCCAGCAGTTTAGGGCCGAACACTGAAGCTTTCTTT
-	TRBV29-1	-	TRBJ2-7	CSVSVRQNSYEQYF	TGCAGCGTGAGTGTACGACAGAACTCCTACGAGCAGTACTTC
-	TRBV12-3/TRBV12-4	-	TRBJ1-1	CASISPGTAEAFF	TGTGCCAGCATCTCCCCGGGTACCGCTGAAGCTTTCTTT
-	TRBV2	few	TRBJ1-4	CASSEGRPGGELFF	TGTGCCAGCAGTGAAGGGCGGCCCGGGGGGGAACTGTTTTTT
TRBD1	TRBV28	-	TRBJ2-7	CASSSTGQGPLYEQYF	TGTGCCAGCAGTTCGACGGGACAGGGGCCCCTCTACGAGCAGTACTTC
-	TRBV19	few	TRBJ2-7	CASSPEVSYEQYF	TGTGCCAGTAGCCCAGAAGTCTCCTACGAGCAGTACTTC
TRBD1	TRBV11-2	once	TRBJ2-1	CASSLDRVGNEQFF	TGTGCCAGCAGCCTTGACAGGGTAGGCAATGAGCAGTTCTTC
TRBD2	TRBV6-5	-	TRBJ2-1	CASGSSRYNEQFF	TGTGCGAGCGGGAGCTCAAGGTACAATGAGCAGTTCTTC
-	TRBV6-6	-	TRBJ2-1	CASSSNRAYNEQFF	TGTGCCAGCAGTTCCAACAGGGCGTACAATGAGCAGTTCTTC
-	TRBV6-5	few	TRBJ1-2	CASSSTDSYGYTF	TGTGCCAGCAGTTCTACGGACAGCTATGGCTACACCTTC
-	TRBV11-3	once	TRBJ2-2	CASSFSTSNTGELFF	TGTGCCAGCAGCTTCTCCACTTCGAACACCGGGGAGCTGTTTTTT
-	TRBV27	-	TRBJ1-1	CASSAEGDTEAFF	TGTGCCAGCAGTGCTGAGGGGGACACTGAAGCTTTCTTT
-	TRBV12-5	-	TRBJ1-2	CASGPQQGIYGYTF	TGTGCTAGTGGTCCCCAACAGGGAATCTATGGCTACACCTTC
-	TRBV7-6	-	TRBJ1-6	CASSLGAPGSQINSPLHF	TGTGCCAGCAGCTTAGGGGCCCCGGGATCACAAATTAATTCACCCCTCCACTTT
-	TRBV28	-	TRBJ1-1	CASSHLQVAGAGAFF	TGTGCCAGCAGCCACCTCCAGGTTGCGGGGGCCGGTGCTTTCTTT
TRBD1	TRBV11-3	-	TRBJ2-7	CASSLGQLEQYF	TGTGCCAGCAGCTTGGGACAGCTCGAGCAGTACTTC
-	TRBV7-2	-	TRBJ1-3	CASSLLGVVSGNTIYF	TGTGCCAGCAGCTTATTAGGGGTCGTCTCTGGAAACACCATATATTTT
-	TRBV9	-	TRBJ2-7	CASSPRGSGVYEQYF	TGTGCCAGCAGCCCTCGGGGTAGCGGAGTCTACGAGCAGTACTTC
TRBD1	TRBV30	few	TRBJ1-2	CAAGQGAHYGYTF	TGTGCCGCGGGGCAGGGGGCACACTATGGCTACACCTTC
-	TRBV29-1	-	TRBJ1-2	CSVEWVLANYGYTF	TGCAGCGTTGAATGGGTCCTAGCTAACTATGGCTACACCTTC
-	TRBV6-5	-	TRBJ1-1	CASSWTVMNTEAFF	TGTGCCAGCAGCTGGACAGTTATGAACACTGAAGCTTTCTTT
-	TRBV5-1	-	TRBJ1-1	CASSTRTANTEAFF	TGCGCCAGCAGCACGCGGACAGCGAACACTGAAGCTTTCTTT
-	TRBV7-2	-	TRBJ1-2	CASSLPGVYYGYTF	TGTGCCAGCAGCTTACCGGGGGTTTACTATGGCTACACCTTC
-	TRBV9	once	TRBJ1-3	CASSVEAGGYGNTIYF	TGTGCCAGCAGCGTAGAGGCCGGGGGTTATGGAAACACCATATATTTT
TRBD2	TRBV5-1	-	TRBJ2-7	CASSNGLAGAYEQYF	TGCGCCAGCAGCAACGGACTAGCGGGGGCCTACGAGCAGTACTTC
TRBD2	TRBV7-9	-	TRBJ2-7	CASSSPGGASSYEQYF	TGTGCCAGCAGCTCCCCCGGGGGGGCGAGCTCCTACGAGCAGTACTTC
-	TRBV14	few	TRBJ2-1	CASSQGTLEQFF	TGTGCCAGCAGCCAAGGTACGCTAGAGCAGTTCTTC
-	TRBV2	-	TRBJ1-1	CASSEVRKGAFF	TGTGCCAGCAGTGAGGTCCGGAAGGGGGCTTTCTTT
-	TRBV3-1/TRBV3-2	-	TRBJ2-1	CASSQGSLKLSSEQFF	TGTGCCAGCAGCCAAGGCTCCCTAAAGCTTTCGAGTGAGCAGTTCTTC
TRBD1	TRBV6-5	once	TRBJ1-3	CASSLGTDGNTIYF	TGTGCCAGCAGTCTAGGGACAGATGGAAACACCATATATTTT
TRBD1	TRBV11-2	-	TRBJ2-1	CASSSAHRGVNEQFF	TGTGCCAGCAGCTCAGCCCACAGGGGAGTTAATGAGCAGTTCTTC
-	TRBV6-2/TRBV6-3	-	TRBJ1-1	CASSYTGSGTEAFF	TGTGCCAGCAGTTATACCGGGTCTGGCACTGAAGCTTTCTTT
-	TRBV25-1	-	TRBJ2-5	CASSLAGVEETQYF	TGTGCCAGCAGCTTGGCAGGGGTTGAGGAGACCCAGTACTTC
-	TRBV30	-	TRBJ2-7	CAWSEKGQGGSWEQYF	TGTGCCTGGAGTGAAAAGGGGCAGGGGGGCTCCTGGGAGCAGTACTTC
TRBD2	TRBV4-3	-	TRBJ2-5	CASSQAVAGVQETQYF	TGCGCCAGCAGCCAAGCCGTGGCGGGGGTCCAAGAGACCCAGTACTTC
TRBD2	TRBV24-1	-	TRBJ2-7	CATSAGEGREQYF	TGTGCCACCAGTGCGGGGGAGGGTCGCGAGCAGTACTTC
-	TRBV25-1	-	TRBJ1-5	CASSVSGNQPQHF	TGTGCCAGCAGTGTGTCCGGTAACCAGCCCCAGCATTTT
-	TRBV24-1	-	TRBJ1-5	CATSCPGGAECNQPQHF	TGTGCCACCAGTTGCCCTGGGGGGGCTGAATGCAATCAGCCCCAGCATTTT
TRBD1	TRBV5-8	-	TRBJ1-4	CASSPGQSNEKLFF	TGTGCCAGCAGCCCGGGACAGAGCAATGAAAAACTGTTTTTT
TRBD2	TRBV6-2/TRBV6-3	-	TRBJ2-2	CASSNPGLAKTGELFF	TGTGCCAGCAGTAACCCGGGACTAGCTAAGACCGGGGAGCTGTTTTTT
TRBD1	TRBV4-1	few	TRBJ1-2	CASSRTGGAVVNYGYTF	TGCGCCAGCAGCCGCACAGGGGGCGCGGTGGTTAACTATGGCTACACCTTC
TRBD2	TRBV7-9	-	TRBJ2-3	CASSPLAGPDQPQYF	TGTGCCAGCAGCCCTCTAGCGGGCCCTGATCAGCCGCAGTATTTT
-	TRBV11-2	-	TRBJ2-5	CASSLGAGIPQETQYF	TGTGCCAGCAGCTTAGGGGCAGGTATCCCTCAGGAGACCCAGTACTTC
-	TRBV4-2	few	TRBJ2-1	CASSQVGGLNNEQFF	TGTGCCAGCAGCCAAGTCGGGGGACTCAACAATGAGCAGTTCTTC
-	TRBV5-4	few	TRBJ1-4	CASSLSQGYRNEKLFF	TGTGCCAGCAGCTTGAGCCAGGGCTATAGGAATGAAAAACTGTTTTTT
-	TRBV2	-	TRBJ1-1	CASSPLRDTEAFF	TGTGCCAGCAGTCCCTTGAGGGACACTGAAGCTTTCTTT
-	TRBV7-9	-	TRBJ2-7	CASSLKDSYEQYF	TGTGCCAGCAGCTTAAAGGACAGTTACGAGCAGTACTTC
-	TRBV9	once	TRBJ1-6	CASSVGAASSYNSPLHF	TGTGCCAGCAGCGTAGGTGCGGCGAGCTCCTATAATTCACCCCTCCACTTT
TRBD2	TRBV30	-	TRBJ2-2	CAWIGPGRGGLFF	TGTGCCTGGATAGGGCCTGGGAGGGGCGGGCTGTTTTTT
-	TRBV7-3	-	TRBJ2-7	CASSLVRDTHNEQYF	TGTGCCAGCAGCTTAGTACGGGACACCCACAACGAGCAGTACTTC
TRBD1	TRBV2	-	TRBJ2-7	CASVSRRRTGAAYEQYF	TGTGCCAGCGTTAGCCGAAGAAGGACAGGGGCTGCCTACGAGCAGTACTTC